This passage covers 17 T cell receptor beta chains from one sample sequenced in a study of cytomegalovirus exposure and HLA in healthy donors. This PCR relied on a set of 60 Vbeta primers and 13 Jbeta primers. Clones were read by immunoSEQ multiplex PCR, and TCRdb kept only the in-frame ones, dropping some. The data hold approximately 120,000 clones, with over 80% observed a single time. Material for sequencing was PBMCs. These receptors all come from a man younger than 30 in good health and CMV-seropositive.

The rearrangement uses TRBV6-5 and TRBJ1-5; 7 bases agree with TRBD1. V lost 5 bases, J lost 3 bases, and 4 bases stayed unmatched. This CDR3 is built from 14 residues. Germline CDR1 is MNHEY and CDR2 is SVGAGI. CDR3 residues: CASSKTGTNQPQHF. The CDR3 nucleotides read TGTGCCAGCAGTAAGACAGGGACCAATCAGCCCCAGCATTTT.

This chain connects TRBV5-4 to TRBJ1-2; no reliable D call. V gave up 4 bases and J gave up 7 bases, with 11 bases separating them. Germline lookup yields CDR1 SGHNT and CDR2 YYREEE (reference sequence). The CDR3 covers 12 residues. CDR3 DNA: TGTGCCAGCAGCCTCGGACTGACTGGCTACACCTTC. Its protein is CASSLGLTGYTF.

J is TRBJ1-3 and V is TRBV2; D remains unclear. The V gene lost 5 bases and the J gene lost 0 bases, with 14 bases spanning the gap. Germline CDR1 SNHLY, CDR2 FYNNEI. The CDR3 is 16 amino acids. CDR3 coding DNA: TGTGCCAGCAGTTCCGGACGGGAATTCTCTGGAAACACCATATATTTT. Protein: CASSSGREFSGNTIYF.

The CDR3 coding sequence is TGTGCCAGCAGCAAGACTAGCGGGGACTACAATGAGCAGTTCTTC. Amino acids: CASSKTSGDYNEQFF. The chain joins TRBV7-2 to TRBJ2-1; 11 bases are a match to TRBD2. The length of the CDR3 is 15 residues. From germline, CDR1 is SGHTA and CDR2 FQGNSA. With V trimmed by 5 bases and J by 3 bases, 3 bases remained unmatched. Looking up the rest from reference TRBV7-2 and TRBJ2-1 gives the full variable domain: GAGVSQSPSNKVTEKGKDVELRCDPISGHTALYWYRQSLGQGLEFLIYFQGNSAPDKSGLPSDRFSAERTGGSVSTLTIQRTQQEDSAVYLCASSKTSGDYNEQFFGPGTRLTVL.

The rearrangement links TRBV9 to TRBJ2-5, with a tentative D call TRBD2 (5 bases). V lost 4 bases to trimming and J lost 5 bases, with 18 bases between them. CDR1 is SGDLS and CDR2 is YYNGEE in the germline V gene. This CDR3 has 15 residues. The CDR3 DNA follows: TGTGCCAGCAGCCCCCAAGGTGAGGGTATGGAGACCCAGTACTTC. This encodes CASSPQGEGMETQYF.

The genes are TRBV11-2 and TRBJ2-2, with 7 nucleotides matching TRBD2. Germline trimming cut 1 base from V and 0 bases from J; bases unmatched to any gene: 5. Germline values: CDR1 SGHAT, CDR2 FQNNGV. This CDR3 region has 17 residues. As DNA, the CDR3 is TGTGCCAGCAGCTTAGGATTCGGGAGGTCGAACACCGGGGAGCTGTTTTTT. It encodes CASSLGFGRSNTGELFF.

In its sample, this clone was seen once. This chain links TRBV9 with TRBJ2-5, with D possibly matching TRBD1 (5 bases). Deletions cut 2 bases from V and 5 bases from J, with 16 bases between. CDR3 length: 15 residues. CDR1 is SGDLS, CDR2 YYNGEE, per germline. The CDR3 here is CASSVQGHPAETQYF. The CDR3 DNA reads TGTGCCAGCAGCGTTCAAGGACACCCCGCGGAGACCCAGTACTTC.

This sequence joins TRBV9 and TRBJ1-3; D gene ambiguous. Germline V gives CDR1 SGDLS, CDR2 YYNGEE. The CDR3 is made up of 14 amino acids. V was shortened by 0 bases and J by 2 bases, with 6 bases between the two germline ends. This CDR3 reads CASSVGGTGNTIYF. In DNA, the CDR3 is TGTGCCAGCAGCGTAGGAGGTACTGGAAACACCATATATTTT.

CDR3 loop: CASSLGGGTGVGNEQFF. DNA for the CDR3: TGTGCCAGCAGCTTGGGTGGAGGGACAGGGGTAGGCAATGAGCAGTTCTTC. V is TRBV5-4 and J is TRBJ2-1, with TRBD1 matching over 10 bases. This CDR3 is 17 amino acids long. After removal of 0 bases from V and 6 bases from J, the junction contained 9 bases not matched to a gene. Germline CDR1 is SGHNT and CDR2 is YYREEE (reference sequence).

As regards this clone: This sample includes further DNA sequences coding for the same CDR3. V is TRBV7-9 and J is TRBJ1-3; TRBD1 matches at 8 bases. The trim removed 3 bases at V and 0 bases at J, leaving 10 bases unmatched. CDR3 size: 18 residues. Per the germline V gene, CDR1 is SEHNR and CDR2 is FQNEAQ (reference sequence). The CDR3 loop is CASSFLLLTGASGNTIYF. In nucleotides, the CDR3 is TGTGCCAGCAGCTTCCTTTTACTGACAGGGGCCTCTGGAAACACCATATATTTT.

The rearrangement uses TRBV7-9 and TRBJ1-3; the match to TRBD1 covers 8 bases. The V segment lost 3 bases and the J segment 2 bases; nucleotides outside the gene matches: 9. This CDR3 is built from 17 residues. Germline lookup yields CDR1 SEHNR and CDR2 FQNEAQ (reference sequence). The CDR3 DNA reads TGTGCCAGCAGCTTCAGTAGGGGGACAGGACCTGGAAACACCATATATTTT. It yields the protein CASSFSRGTGPGNTIYF.

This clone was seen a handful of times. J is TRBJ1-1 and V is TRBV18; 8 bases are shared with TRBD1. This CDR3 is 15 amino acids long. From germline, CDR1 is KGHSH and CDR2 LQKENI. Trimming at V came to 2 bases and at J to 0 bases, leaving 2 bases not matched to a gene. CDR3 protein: CASSPRGQVNTEAFF. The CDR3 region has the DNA TGTGCCAGCTCACCAAGGGGACAGGTGAACACTGAAGCTTTCTTT.

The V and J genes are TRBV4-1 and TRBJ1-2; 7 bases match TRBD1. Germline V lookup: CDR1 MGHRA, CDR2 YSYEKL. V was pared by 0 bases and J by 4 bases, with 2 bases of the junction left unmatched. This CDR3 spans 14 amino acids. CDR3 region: CASSQEDRSYGYTF. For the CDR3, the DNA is TGCGCCAGCAGCCAAGAGGACAGGAGCTATGGCTACACCTTC.

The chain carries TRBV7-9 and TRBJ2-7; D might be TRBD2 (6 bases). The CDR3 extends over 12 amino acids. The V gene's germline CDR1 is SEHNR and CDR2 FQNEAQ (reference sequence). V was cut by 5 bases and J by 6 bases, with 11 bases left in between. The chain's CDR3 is CASSEGRSEQYF. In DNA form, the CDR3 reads TGTGCCAGCAGCGAGGGGAGGAGCGAGCAGTACTTC.

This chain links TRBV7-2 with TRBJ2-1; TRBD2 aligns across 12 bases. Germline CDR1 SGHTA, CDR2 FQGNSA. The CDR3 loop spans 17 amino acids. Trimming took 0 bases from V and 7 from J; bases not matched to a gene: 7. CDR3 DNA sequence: TGTGCCAGCAGCTTAGCGGCTAGCGGGGGGGTAAGGAATGAGCAGTTCTTC. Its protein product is CASSLAASGGVRNEQFF.

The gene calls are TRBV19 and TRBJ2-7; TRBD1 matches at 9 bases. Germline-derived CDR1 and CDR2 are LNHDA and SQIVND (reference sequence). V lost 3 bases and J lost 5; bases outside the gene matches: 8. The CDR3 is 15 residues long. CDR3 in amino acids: CASSISGTGWDEQYF. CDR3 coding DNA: TGTGCCAGTAGTATTTCCGGGACAGGGTGGGACGAGCAGTACTTC.

The CDR3 sequence is CASSRTSGASTDTQYF. CDR3 DNA sequence: TGTGCCAGCAGTAGGACTAGCGGGGCTAGCACAGATACGCAGTATTTT. The chain carries TRBV27 and TRBJ2-3; 12 nucleotides line up with TRBD2. The ends lost 5 bases at V and 0 bases at J; junction bases unmatched: 3. The CDR3 totals 16 residues. Germline CDR1 MNHEY, CDR2 SMNVEV (reference sequence).